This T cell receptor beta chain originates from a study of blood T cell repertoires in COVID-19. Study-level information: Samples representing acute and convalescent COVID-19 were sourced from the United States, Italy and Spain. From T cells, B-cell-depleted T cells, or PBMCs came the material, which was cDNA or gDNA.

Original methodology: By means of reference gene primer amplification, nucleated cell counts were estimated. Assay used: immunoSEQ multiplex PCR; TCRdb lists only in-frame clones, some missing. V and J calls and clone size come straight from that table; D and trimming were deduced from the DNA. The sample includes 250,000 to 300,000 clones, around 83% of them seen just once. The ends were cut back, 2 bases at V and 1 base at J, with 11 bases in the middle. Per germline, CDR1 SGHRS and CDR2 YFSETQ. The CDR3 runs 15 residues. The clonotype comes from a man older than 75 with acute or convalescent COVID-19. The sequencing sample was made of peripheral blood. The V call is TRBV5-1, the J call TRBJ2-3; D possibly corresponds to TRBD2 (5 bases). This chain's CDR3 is CASSLRAEGTDTQYF. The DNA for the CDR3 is TGCGCCAGCAGCTTAAGAGCGGAGGGCACAGATACGCAGTATTTT.